Reported below is one TCR beta chain. The authors prepared the TCRbeta library with unique molecular identifiers. TCRdb re-called the PCR reads through MiXCR, storing one row per CDR3 protein. The sample records about 340,000 distinct CDR3 sequences, 10% to 15% being singletons. The record originates from a study of T-cell reconstitution after alpha-beta-depleted transplantation in children. The CDR3 runs to 14 residues. The J segment lost 5 bases and the V segment lost 1 base, leaving 2 bases of the junction unmatched. The chain uses TRBV12-3 or TRBV12-4 and TRBJ2-3; 8 bases are a match to TRBD2. This TCR derives from a human donor who donated a stem cell graft to a child with Fanconi anemia. This specimen was PBMCs, taken from the stem cell graft. CDR3 sequence reads: CASSLGGGKDTQYF. As DNA, the CDR3 is TGTGCCAGCAGTTTAGGCGGGGGGAAAGATACGCAGTATTTT.